This is a list of T cell receptor beta chains from one sample in a study of cytomegalovirus exposure and HLA in healthy donors. Data came from immunoSEQ multiplex PCR; TCRdb stores just in-frame clones and leaves some out. The data show over 30,000 clones, approximately 67% seen once. The sequenced sample was PBMCs. The receptors here all came from a man aged 40-50 years in good health and CMV-seropositive. The CDR3 runs from the conserved cysteine through the conserved F or W. D genes are given only for firm matches. For some rows the clone size is stated as once, few or many, or as a class when expanded; others skip it.

TRBV7-2	.	TRBJ1-5	.	CASSLGAGGRAGQPQHF	TGTGCCAGCAGCTTGGGGGCCGGGGGGAGGGCAGGACAGCCCCAGCATTTT
TRBV27	.	TRBJ1-6	once	CATGASSYNSPLHF	TGTGCCACCGGTGCGAGCTCCTATAATTCACCCCTCCACTTT
TRBV9	TRBD2	TRBJ2-5	.	CASGGVAGRQETQYF	TGTGCCAGCGGCGGGGTAGCGGGGAGGCAAGAGACCCAGTACTTC
TRBV28	TRBD2	TRBJ2-2	few	CASSGGGELFF	TGTGCCAGCTCGGGGGGTGGGGAGCTGTTTTTT
TRBV5-1	.	TRBJ2-7	few	CASSFEGHYEQYF	TGCGCCAGCAGCTTTGAGGGCCACTACGAGCAGTACTTC
TRBV5-6	TRBD2	TRBJ2-7	few	CASSLVTSGWDEQYF	TGTGCCAGCAGCCTAGTGACTAGCGGGTGGGACGAGCAGTACTTC
TRBV7-2	.	TRBJ2-7	.	CASSPGSYEQYF	TGTGCCAGCAGCCCCGGCTCCTACGAGCAGTACTTC
TRBV5-8	.	TRBJ2-3	.	CASITDYTDTRYF	TGTGCCAGCATCACGGACTACACAGATACGCGGTATTTT
TRBV4-1	.	TRBJ1-5	few	CASSQENLRAGGNQPQHF	TGCGCCAGCAGCCAAGAAAACTTGAGGGCTGGGGGCAATCAGCCCCAGCATTTT
TRBV18	.	TRBJ2-3	.	CASSPLSADTQYF	TGTGCCAGCTCACCACTCTCCGCAGATACGCAGTATTTT
TRBV28	TRBD1	TRBJ1-2	.	CASSLYRGPGGYTF	TGTGCCAGCAGTTTATACAGGGGGCCGGGCGGCTACACCTTC
TRBV5-1	.	TRBJ1-2	few	CASSLSGANYGYTF	TGCGCCAGCAGCTTGTCAGGGGCTAACTATGGCTACACCTTC
TRBV6-4	.	TRBJ1-1	few	CASSDEDSPNTEAFF	TGTGCCAGCAGTGACGAAGACAGTCCCAACACTGAAGCTTTCTTT
TRBV5-5	TRBD2	TRBJ2-7	.	CASSLGLAGGYEQYF	TGTGCCAGCAGCTTGGGTCTAGCGGGGGGTTACGAGCAGTACTTC
TRBV7-2	TRBD1	TRBJ1-3	.	CASSVLTGGFGNTIYF	TGTGCCAGCAGCGTACTGACAGGGGGCTTCGGAAACACCATATATTTT
TRBV6-5	.	TRBJ1-6	.	CAIRGYNSPLHF	TGTGCCATTAGGGGCTATAATTCACCCCTCCACTTT
TRBV6-5	TRBD2	TRBJ2-5	medium-sized	CASSYSTSGGETQYF	TGTGCCAGCAGTTACTCGACTAGCGGGGGAGAGACCCAGTACTTC